This T cell receptor (beta chain) was retrieved from a study of T cells in localized non-small cell lung cancer. Overall study results and limits: With higher T cell density in blood came longer overall survival. Paired adjacent lung recovered a median roughly 60 of the top 100 tumor clones.

The data were produced by immunoSEQ multiplex PCR, yet TCRdb's version contains in-frame clones alone and is incomplete. The sample holds more than 12,000 clones, roughly 84% seen once. This CDR3 has 14 amino acids. Germline CDR1 is LNHDA and CDR2 is SQIVND (reference sequence). V lost 6 bases and J 3 bases, leaving 14 bases between the germline ends. About this clone itself: Its antigen is currently unknown.

The input for sequencing was peripheral blood, taken before any cancer treatment. V is TRBV19 and J is TRBJ1-1; D possibly corresponds to TRBD1 (6 bases). This clonotype was sampled from a female donor older than 55 with stage I squamous cell lung carcinoma. The CDR3 nucleotides read TGTGCCAGTAGGTTACAGGGTAAGGACACTGAAGCTTTCTTT. As protein: CASRLQGKDTEAFF.